This T cell receptor beta chain is from a study of CD8 T cells in ankylosing spondylitis. Trimming left V 5 bases short and J 2 bases short, with 9 bases between. The germline V gene encodes CDR1 SGHTA and CDR2 FQGTGA. The CDR3 consists of 13 residues. General observations from the study: One TCR beta motif, made up of roughly 8 highly homologous variants, appeared characteristic of ankylosing spondylitis blood. It was reported that disease-linked clones were significantly enriched in matched ankylosing spondylitis synovial fluid. Disease-linked clones were CD8+ and relatively rare in peripheral blood.

On this clonotype: Its antigen is undetermined.

Quantitative 5'-RACE was performed with molecular barcodes, and it yielded the TCR beta libraries. MiXCR, run by TCRdb on the 5' RACE reads, gives a single entry per CDR3 protein. Of under 450,000 distinct CDR3 sequences in the sample, roughly 15% were seen once. This sequence originates from a male donor with ankylosing spondylitis. Material: blood, either unsorted or a sorted T cell fraction (not recorded which). The chain couples TRBV7-3 to TRBJ2-5; weak D call: TRBD1 (6 bases). The DNA of the CDR3 is TGTGCCAGCAGCCGGACAGTTCAAGAGACCCAGTACTTC. Protein: CASSRTVQETQYF.